Included here is one TCR beta chain sequence, with context. Assay used: immunoSEQ multiplex PCR; TCRdb lists only in-frame clones, some missing. The sample holds about 460,000 clones; roughly three quarters are singletons and the top ten take 9.5% to 15%. Unsorted samples, those not sorted, used approximately 100 million PBMCs for genomic DNA. These data are taken from a study of shared clonotypes between healthy human individuals. This CDR3 has 14 amino acids. Germline lookup yields CDR1 MDHEN and CDR2 SYDVKM. Trimming took 4 bases from V and 2 from J, leaving 12 bases between them. The sequence was collected from a middle-aged woman in good health. Some clones in this sample may be carry-over from other donors' samples. The sequencing sample was made of PBMCs. The gene calls are TRBV28 and TRBJ2-7, with a tentative D call TRBD2 (6 bases). The CDR3 DNA reads as TGTGCCAGCAGTTCCCCGGGACTTCCCTACGAGCAGTACTTC. Residues: CASSSPGLPYEQYF.